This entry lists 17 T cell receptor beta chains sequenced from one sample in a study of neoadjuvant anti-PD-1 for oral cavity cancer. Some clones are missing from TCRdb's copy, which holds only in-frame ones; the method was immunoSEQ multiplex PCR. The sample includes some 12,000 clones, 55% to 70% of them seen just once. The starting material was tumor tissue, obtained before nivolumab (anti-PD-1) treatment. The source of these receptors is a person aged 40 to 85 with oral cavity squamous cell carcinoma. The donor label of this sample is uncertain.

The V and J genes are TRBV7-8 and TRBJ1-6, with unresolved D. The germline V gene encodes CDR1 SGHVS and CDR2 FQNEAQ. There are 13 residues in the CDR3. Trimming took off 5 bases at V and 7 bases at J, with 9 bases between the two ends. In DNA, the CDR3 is TGTGCCAGCAGCCTCGACGGGAATTCACCCCTCCACTTT. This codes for CASSLDGNSPLHF.

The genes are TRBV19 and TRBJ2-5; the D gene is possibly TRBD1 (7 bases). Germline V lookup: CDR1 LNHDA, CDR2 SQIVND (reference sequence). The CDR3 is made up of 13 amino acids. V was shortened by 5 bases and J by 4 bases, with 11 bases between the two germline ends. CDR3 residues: CASSSQGGETQYF. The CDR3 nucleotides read TGTGCCAGTAGTTCCCAGGGGGGAGAGACCCAGTACTTC.

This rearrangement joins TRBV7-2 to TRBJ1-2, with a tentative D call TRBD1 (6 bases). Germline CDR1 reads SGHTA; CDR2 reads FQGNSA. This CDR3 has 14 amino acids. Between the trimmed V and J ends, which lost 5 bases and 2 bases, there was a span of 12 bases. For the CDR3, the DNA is TGTGCCAGCAGCAACAGGGAGGGAAACTATGGCTACACCTTC. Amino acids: CASSNREGNYGYTF.

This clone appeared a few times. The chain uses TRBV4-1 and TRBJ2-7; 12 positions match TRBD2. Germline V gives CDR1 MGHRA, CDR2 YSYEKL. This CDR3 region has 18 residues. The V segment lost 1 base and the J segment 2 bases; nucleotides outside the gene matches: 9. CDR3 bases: TGCGCCAGCAGCCAAGTACTAGCGGGGGGCGCTATGACCTACGAGCAGTACTTC. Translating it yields CASSQVLAGGAMTYEQYF.

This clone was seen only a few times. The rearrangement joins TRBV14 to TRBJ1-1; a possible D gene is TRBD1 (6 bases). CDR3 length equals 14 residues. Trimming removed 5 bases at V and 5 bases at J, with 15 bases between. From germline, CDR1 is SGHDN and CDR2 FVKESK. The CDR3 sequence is CASSSRGGGTEAFF. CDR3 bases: TGTGCCAGCAGCTCCCGGGGGGGCGGGACTGAAGCTTTCTTT. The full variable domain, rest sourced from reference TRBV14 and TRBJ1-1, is EAGVTQFPSHSVIEKGQTVTLRCDPISGHDNLYWYRRVMGKEIKFLLHFVKESKQDESGMPNNRFLAERTGGTYSTLKVQPAELEDSGVYFCASSSRGGGTEAFFGQGTRLTVV.

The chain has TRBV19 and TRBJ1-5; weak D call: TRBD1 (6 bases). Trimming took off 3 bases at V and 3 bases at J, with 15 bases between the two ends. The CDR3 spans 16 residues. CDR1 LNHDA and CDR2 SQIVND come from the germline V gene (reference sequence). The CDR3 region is CASSMGALGPNQPQHF. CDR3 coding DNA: TGTGCCAGTAGTATGGGGGCGCTGGGTCCCAATCAGCCCCAGCATTTT.

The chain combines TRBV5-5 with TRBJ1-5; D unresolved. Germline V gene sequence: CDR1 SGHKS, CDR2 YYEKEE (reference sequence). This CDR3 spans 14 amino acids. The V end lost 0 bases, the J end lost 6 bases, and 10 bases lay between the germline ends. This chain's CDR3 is CASSLGRSAQPQHF. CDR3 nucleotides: TGTGCCAGCAGCTTGGGACGGTCGGCTCAGCCCCAGCATTTT.

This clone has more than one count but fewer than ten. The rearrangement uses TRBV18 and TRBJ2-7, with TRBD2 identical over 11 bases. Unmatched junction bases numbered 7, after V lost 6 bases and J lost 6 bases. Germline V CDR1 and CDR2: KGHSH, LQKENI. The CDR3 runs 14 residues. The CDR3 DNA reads TGTGCCAGCTCCGTACTAGCGGGAGATAGCGAGCAGTACTTC. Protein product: CASSVLAGDSEQYF.

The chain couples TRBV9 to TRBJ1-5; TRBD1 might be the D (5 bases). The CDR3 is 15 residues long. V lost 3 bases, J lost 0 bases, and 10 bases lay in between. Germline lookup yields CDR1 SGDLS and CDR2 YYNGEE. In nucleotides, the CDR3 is TGTGCCAGCAGCGCGGACACGTTTAGCAATCAGCCCCAGCATTTT. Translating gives CASSADTFSNQPQHF.

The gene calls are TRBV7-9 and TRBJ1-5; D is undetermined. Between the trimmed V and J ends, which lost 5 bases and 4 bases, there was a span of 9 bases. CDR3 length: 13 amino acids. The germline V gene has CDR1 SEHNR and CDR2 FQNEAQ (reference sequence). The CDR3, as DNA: TGTGCCAGCAGCCCCGACCCTAATCAGCCCCAGCATTTT. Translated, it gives CASSPDPNQPQHF.

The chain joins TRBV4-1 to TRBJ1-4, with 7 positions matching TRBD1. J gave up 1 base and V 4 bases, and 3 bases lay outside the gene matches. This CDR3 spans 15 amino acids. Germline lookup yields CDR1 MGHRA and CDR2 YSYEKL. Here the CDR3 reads CASSRQGITNEKLFF. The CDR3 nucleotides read TGCGCCAGCAGCCGACAGGGTATAACTAATGAAAAACTGTTTTTT.

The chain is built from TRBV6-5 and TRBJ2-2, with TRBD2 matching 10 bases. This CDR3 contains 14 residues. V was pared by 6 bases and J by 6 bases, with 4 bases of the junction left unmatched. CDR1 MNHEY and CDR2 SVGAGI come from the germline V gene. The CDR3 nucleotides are TGTGCCAGCAGGGCAACTAGCGGGGCCGGGGAGCTGTTTTTT. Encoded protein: CASRATSGAGELFF.

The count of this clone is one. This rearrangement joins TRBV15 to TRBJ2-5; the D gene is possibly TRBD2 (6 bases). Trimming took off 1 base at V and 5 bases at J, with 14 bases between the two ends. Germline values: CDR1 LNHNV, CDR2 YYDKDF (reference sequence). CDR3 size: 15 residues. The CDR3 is CATSRVRARGETQYF. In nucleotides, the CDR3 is TGTGCCACCAGCAGAGTTCGCGCCCGGGGGGAGACCCAGTACTTC.

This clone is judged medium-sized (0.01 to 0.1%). The CDR3 DNA follows: TGCGCCAGCAGCTCCTACGACAGGAGATATGGCTACACCTTC. This sequence encodes CASSSYDRRYGYTF. The chain uses TRBV5-1 and TRBJ1-2, with D possibly matching TRBD1 (6 bases). The CDR3 has 14 residues. CDR1 and CDR2 from the germline V gene are SGHRS and YFSETQ. V was trimmed by 3 bases and J by 5 bases, leaving 14 bases between them.

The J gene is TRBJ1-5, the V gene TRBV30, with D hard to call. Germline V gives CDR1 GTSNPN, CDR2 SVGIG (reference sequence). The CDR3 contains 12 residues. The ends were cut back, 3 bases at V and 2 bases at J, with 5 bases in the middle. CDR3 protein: CAWSQGNQPQHF. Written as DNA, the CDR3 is TGTGCCTGGAGCCAGGGCAATCAGCCCCAGCATTTT.

The CDR3 DNA sequence: TGTGCCAGCAGTCTGGATGCAGCCGGGGATACGCAGTATTTT. Translated, it gives CASSLDAAGDTQYF. V usage is TRBV6-4 and J usage is TRBJ2-3; D gene unclear. Trimming took 5 bases from V and 6 from J, leaving 15 bases between them. Germline CDR1 and CDR2: MRHNA and SNTAGT. The CDR3 covers 14 residues.

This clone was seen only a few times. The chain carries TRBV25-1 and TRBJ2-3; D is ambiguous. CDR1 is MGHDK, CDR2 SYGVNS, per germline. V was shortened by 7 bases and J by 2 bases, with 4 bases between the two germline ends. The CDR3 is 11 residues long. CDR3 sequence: CASTHTDTQYF. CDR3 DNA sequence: TGTGCCAGCACGCACACAGATACGCAGTATTTT. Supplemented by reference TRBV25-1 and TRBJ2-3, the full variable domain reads EADIYQTPRYLVIGTGKKITLECSQTMGHDKMYWYQQDPGMELHLIHYSYGVNSTEKGDLSSESTVSRIRTEHFPLTLESARPSHTSQYLCASTHTDTQYFGPGTRLTVL.